A single sample gave rise to the 18 T cell receptor beta chains below, sequenced in a study of blood T cell repertoires in COVID-19. Libraries were prepared by immunoSEQ multiplex PCR; TCRdb keeps only in-frame clonotypes and omits some of them. The repertoire holds 150,000 to 200,000 clones, roughly 90% seen once, with 15% to 20% in the top ten. The sequencing input was peripheral blood. The receptors here all came from a man aged 60 to 69 with active or convalescent COVID-19.

The chain uses TRBV2 and TRBJ1-5; D may be TRBD1 (5 bases). V was clipped by 7 bases and J by 1 base, with 14 bases between them. The CDR3 is 15 residues long. Germline CDR1 SNHLY, CDR2 FYNNEI. The CDR3 is CASNWGGWSNQPQHF. The CDR3 DNA sequence: TGTGCCAGCAATTGGGGGGGTTGGAGCAATCAGCCCCAGCATTTT. Using reference TRBV2 and TRBJ1-5 for the parts outside the CDR3, the full variable domain is EPEVTQTPSHQVTQMGQEVILRCVPISNHLYFYWYRQILGQKVEFLVSFYNNEISEKSEIFDDQFSVERPDGSNFTLKIRSTKLEDSAMYFCASNWGGWSNQPQHFGDGTRLSIL.

The rearrangement uses TRBV16 and TRBJ1-5, with 7 bases lining up with TRBD1. CDR1 and CDR2 (germline): KGHSY, FQNENV. Trimming took 1 base from V and 1 from J; bases not matched to a gene: 4. The CDR3 contains 16 residues. The CDR3 region has the DNA TGTGCCAGCAGCCAATTTCCACAGGGGAGCAATCAGCCCCAGCATTTT. Translated, it gives CASSQFPQGSNQPQHF.

The chain joins TRBV5-5 to TRBJ1-4, with 10 nucleotides matching TRBD1. The V gene's germline CDR1 is SGHKS and CDR2 YYEKEE (reference sequence). The V segment lost 4 bases and the J segment 4 bases; nucleotides outside the gene matches: 10. This CDR3 is 17 amino acids long. CDR3 protein: CASSRWDRGFGNEKLFF. The CDR3 coding sequence is TGTGCCAGCAGCAGATGGGACAGGGGCTTCGGTAATGAAAAACTGTTTTTT.

V usage is TRBV2 and J usage is TRBJ1-2; weak D call: TRBD1 (5 bases). Germline values: CDR1 SNHLY, CDR2 FYNNEI. This CDR3 region has 15 residues. V was trimmed by 0 bases and J by 4 bases, leaving 12 bases between them. The DNA for the CDR3 is TGTGCCAGCAGTGAAGCGCGGGACGTGGGCTATGGCTACACCTTC. Protein product: CASSEARDVGYGYTF.

This chain uses TRBV29-1 with TRBJ2-3, with 13 bases matching TRBD2. Germline values: CDR1 SQVTM, CDR2 ANQGSEA. The junction had 7 bases not matched to a gene; V was cut back by 5 bases and J by 2 bases. This CDR3 spans 16 amino acids. For the CDR3, the DNA is TGCAGCGTTTCCGGGACTAGCGGGATGAACACAGATACGCAGTATTTT. Its protein product is CSVSGTSGMNTDTQYF.

The chain links TRBV5-6 to TRBJ1-4; no reliable D call. CDR3 size: 13 residues. CDR1 and CDR2 (germline): SGHDT, YYEEEE. With 0 bases removed from V and 5 bases from J, the gap between germline ends came to 5 bases. The CDR3 protein is CASSLAGNEKLFF. The CDR3 bases are TGTGCCAGCAGCTTGGCCGGGAATGAAAAACTGTTTTTT. The full variable domain, with the rest looked up from reference TRBV5-6 and TRBJ1-4, is DAGVTQSPTHLIKTRGQQVTLRCSPKSGHDTVSWYQQALGQGPQFIFQYYEEEERQRGNFPDRFSGHQFPNYSSELNVNALLLGDSALYLCASSLAGNEKLFFGSGTQLSVL.

Here the CDR3 reads CATSDRDYGYTF. The CDR3, as DNA: TGTGCCACCAGTGACAGGGACTATGGCTACACCTTC. The rearrangement links TRBV24-1 to TRBJ1-2; D might be TRBD1 (5 bases). Between the trimmed V and J ends, which lost 4 bases and 3 bases, there was a span of 5 bases. This CDR3 is built from 12 residues. Germline CDR1 reads KGHDR; CDR2 reads SFDVKD.

J is TRBJ1-2 and V is TRBV6-1, with TRBD1 matching over 10 bases. Losses at the gene ends were 0 bases for V and 2 bases for J; bases not matched to a gene: 6. CDR1 is MNHNS and CDR2 is SASEGT in the germline V gene. This CDR3 is 17 amino acids long. The CDR3 DNA follows: TGTGCCAGCAGTGAAGCCAAGACAGGGGGCCCCAACTATGGCTACACCTTC. It is translated as CASSEAKTGGPNYGYTF.

CDR3: CSVGEGYTGELFF. CDR3 DNA: TGCAGCGTTGGCGAGGGTTACACCGGGGAGCTGTTTTTT. The chain carries TRBV29-1 and TRBJ2-2, with a weak D call TRBD2 (5 bases). Trimming cost V 4 bases and J 3 bases, with 9 bases left between them. The CDR3 length is 13 residues. CDR1 is SQVTM and CDR2 is ANQGSEA in the germline V gene.

The chain links TRBV18 to TRBJ2-2; weak D call: TRBD1 (6 bases). The ends were cut back, 1 base at V and 0 bases at J, with 9 bases in the middle. Germline values: CDR1 KGHSH, CDR2 LQKENI. There are 16 residues in the CDR3. CDR3 sequence (DNA): TGTGCCAGCTCACCACGGACAGCGCCGAACACCGGGGAGCTGTTTTTT. It translates to CASSPRTAPNTGELFF. Variable domain in full (rest from reference TRBV18 and TRBJ2-2): NAGVMQNPRHLVRRRGQEARLRCSPMKGHSHVYWYRQLPEEGLKFMVYLQKENIIDESGMPKERFSAEFPKEGPSILRIQQVVRGDSAAYFCASSPRTAPNTGELFFGEGSRLTVL.

This clone has only one observation. This CDR3 reads CASSTGTGPDTQYF. The DNA of the CDR3 is TGTGCCAGCTCGACCGGGACAGGGCCAGATACGCAGTATTTT. This chain connects TRBV18 to TRBJ2-3; 9 bases fit TRBD1. CDR1 is KGHSH and CDR2 is LQKENI in the germline V gene. The CDR3 contains 14 residues. V was clipped by 6 bases and J by 4 bases; unmatched bases: 5.

The chain couples TRBV7-6 to TRBJ1-1; D may be TRBD1 (5 bases). This CDR3 spans 15 amino acids. The ends were cut back, 1 base at V and 3 bases at J, with 12 bases in the middle. Germline V gene sequence: CDR1 SGHVS, CDR2 FNYEAQ. CDR3 DNA: TGTGCCAGCAGCTTAGATCGGCAGGGCTACACTGAAGCTTTCTTT. Its translation is CASSLDRQGYTEAFF.

This chain uses TRBV5-4 with TRBJ2-7; 10 bases are a match to TRBD2. Trimming cost V 1 base and J 3 bases; bases outside gene matches: 4. CDR1 and CDR2 from the germline V gene are SGHNT and YYREEE (reference sequence). The CDR3 is made up of 15 amino acids. As DNA, the CDR3 is TGTGCCAGCAGCTTGACTAGCGGGGACATCTACGAGCAGTACTTC. Its translation is CASSLTSGDIYEQYF.

The genes are TRBV29-1 and TRBJ1-1, with unresolved D. Trimming removed 3 bases at V and 1 base at J, with 9 bases between. This CDR3 is built from 13 residues. From germline, CDR1 is SQVTM and CDR2 ANQGSEA. In nucleotides, the CDR3 is TGCAGCGTTGATAGGGAGGGGAACACTGAAGCTTTCTTT. Amino acids: CSVDREGNTEAFF.

The chain links TRBV10-3 to TRBJ2-7, with D unresolved. The CDR3 is 13 amino acids. The V end lost 2 bases, the J end lost 6 bases, and 11 bases lay between the germline ends. Germline CDR1 ENHRY, CDR2 SYGVKD. The CDR3 coding sequence is TGTGCCATCAGTGAGCAGACTGTGGCCGAGCAGTACTTC. Protein sequence: CAISEQTVAEQYF.

The genes are TRBV10-3 and TRBJ1-4, with 7 bases matching TRBD1. Germline assignment: CDR1 ENHRY and CDR2 SYGVKD. The length of the CDR3 is 16 residues. J lost 4 bases, V lost 0 bases, and 5 bases had no gene match. The CDR3 coding sequence is TGTGCCATCAGTGAGTCGGTGACAGGGTTTAATGAAAAACTGTTTTTT. Protein sequence: CAISESVTGFNEKLFF.

This sequence joins TRBV21-1 and TRBJ1-1; the table's D call, TRBD1, was not checked against the DNA. TRBV21-1 is tagged as a pseudogene. The length of the CDR3 is 9 residues. CDR3 protein: CSSGDEAFF. The CDR3, as DNA: TGTTCTTCAGGCGATGAAGCTTTCTTT.

The rearrangement joins TRBV2 to TRBJ1-5; 7 nucleotides match TRBD1. V lost 1 base to trimming and J lost 7 bases; unmatched junction nucleotides: 4. The CDR3 totals 14 residues. Germline V gene sequence: CDR1 SNHLY, CDR2 FYNNEI. CDR3 nucleotides: TGTGCCAGCAGTGAAGGGGTCAGGGGGCAGCCCCAGCATTTT. As protein: CASSEGVRGQPQHF.